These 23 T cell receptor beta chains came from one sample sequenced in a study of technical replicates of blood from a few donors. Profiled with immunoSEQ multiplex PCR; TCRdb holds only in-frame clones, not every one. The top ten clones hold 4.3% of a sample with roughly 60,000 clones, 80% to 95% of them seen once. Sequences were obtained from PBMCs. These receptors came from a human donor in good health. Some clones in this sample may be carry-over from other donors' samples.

For the CDR3, the DNA is TGTGCCAGCAGCTTGCGGACAGGGGGAGGCGAGCAGTACTTC. It encodes CASSLRTGGGEQYF. The V gene is TRBV5-4, the J gene TRBJ2-7; 10 bases are a match to TRBD1. There are 14 residues in the CDR3. Germline loops: CDR1 SGHNT, CDR2 YYREEE (reference sequence). Losses at the gene ends were 1 base for V and 6 bases for J; bases not matched to a gene: 4.

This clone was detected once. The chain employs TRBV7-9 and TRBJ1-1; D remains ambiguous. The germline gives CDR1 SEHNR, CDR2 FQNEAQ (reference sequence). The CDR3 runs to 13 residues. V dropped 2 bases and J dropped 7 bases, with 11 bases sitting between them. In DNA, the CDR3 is TGTGCCAGCAGCTTAACGGGGTCCAATGAAGCTTTCTTT. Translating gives CASSLTGSNEAFF.

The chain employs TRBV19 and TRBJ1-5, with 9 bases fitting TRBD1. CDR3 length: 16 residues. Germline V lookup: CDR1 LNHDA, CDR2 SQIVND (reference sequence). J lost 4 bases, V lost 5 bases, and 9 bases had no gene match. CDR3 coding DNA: TGTGCCAGTAGTCCTCGGACAGGGGCTCTGAATCAGCCCCAGCATTTT. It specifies CASSPRTGALNQPQHF.

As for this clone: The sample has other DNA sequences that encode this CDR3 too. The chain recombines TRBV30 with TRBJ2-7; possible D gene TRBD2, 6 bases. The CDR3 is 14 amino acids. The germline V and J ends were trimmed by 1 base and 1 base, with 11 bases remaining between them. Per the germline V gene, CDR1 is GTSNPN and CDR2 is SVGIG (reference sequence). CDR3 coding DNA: TGTGCCTGGAGTGGGGGAGGCAGTTCCTACGAGCAGTACTTC. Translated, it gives CAWSGGGSSYEQYF.

CDR3 bases: TGCGCCAGCAGCCAAGATATTGGGAGAAGAGAGCAGTACTTC. Residues: CASSQDIGRREQYF. The rearrangement uses TRBV4-1 and TRBJ2-7; a possible D gene is TRBD2 (5 bases). Germline CDR1 is MGHRA and CDR2 is YSYEKL. CDR3 length: 14 amino acids. Trimming removed 0 bases from V and 7 bases from J, with 13 bases in between.

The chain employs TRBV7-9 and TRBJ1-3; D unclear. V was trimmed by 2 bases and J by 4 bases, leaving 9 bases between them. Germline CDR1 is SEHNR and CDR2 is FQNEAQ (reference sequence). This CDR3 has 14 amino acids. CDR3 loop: CASSLTWEGNTIYF. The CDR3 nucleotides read TGTGCCAGCAGCTTAACCTGGGAGGGAAACACCATATATTTT.

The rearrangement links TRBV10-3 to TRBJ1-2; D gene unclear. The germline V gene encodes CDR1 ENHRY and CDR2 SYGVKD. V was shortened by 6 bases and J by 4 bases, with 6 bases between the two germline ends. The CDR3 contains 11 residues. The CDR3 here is CAIRLSYGYTF. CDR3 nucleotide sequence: TGTGCCATCAGGCTTAGCTATGGCTACACCTTC.

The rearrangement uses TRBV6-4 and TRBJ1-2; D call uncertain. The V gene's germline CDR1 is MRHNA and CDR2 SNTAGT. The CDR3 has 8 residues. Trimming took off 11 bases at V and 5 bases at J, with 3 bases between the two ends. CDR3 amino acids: CAPYGYTF. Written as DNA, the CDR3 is TGTGCCCCGTATGGCTACACCTTC.

Written as DNA, the CDR3 is TGTGCCAGCAGGGGCGGGACGGGAGGCCGGGGTGAGCAGTTCTTC. This sequence encodes CASRGGTGGRGEQFF. The V call is TRBV5-5, the J call TRBJ2-1; 7 bases fit TRBD2. Losses at the gene ends were 5 bases for V and 9 bases for J; bases not matched to a gene: 14. The CDR3 length is 15 residues. CDR1 SGHKS and CDR2 YYEKEE come from the germline V gene (reference sequence).

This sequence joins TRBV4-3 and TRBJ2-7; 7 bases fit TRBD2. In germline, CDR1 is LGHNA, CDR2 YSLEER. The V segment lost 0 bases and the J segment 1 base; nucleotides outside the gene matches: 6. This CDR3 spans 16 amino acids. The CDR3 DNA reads TGCGCCAGCAGCCAAGATTGGGCTAGCGGATCCTACGAGCAGTACTTC. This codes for CASSQDWASGSYEQYF.

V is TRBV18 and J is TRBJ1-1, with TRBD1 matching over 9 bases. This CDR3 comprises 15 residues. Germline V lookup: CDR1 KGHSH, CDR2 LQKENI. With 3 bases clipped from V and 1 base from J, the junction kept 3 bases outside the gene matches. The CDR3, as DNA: TGTGCCAGCTCACCGGGACAGGGTACGAACACTGAAGCTTTCTTT. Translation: CASSPGQGTNTEAFF.

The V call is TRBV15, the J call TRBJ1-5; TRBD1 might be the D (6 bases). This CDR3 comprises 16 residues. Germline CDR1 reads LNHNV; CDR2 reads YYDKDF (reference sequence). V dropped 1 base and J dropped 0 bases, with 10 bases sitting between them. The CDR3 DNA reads TGTGCCACCAGCAGAGGCAGCAGGGGTAGCAATCAGCCCCAGCATTTT. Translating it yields CATSRGSRGSNQPQHF.

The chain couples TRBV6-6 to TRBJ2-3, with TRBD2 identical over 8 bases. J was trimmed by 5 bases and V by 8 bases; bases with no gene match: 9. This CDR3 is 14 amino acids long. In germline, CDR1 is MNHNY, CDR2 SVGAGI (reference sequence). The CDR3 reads CASGLGGGRDTQYF. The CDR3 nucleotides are TGTGCCAGCGGACTTGGCGGGGGGCGAGATACGCAGTATTTT.

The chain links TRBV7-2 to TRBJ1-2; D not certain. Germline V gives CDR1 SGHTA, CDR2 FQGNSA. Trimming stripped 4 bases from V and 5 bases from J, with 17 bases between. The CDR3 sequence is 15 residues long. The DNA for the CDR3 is TGTGCCAGCAGCTCGAAACGGGTCCAACCTTATGGCTACACCTTC. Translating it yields CASSSKRVQPYGYTF.

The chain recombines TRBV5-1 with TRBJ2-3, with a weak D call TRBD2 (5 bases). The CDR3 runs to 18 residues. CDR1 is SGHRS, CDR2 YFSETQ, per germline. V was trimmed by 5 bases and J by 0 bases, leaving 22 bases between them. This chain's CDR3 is CASRTLAIPPHSTDTQYF. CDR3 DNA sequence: TGCGCCAGCAGAACGCTAGCTATCCCTCCTCATAGCACAGATACGCAGTATTTT. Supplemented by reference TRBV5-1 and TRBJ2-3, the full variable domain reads KAGVTQTPRYLIKTRGQQVTLSCSPISGHRSVSWYQQTPGQGLQFLFEYFSETQRNKGNFPGRFSGRQFSNSRSEMNVSTLELGDSALYLCASRTLAIPPHSTDTQYFGPGTRLTVL.

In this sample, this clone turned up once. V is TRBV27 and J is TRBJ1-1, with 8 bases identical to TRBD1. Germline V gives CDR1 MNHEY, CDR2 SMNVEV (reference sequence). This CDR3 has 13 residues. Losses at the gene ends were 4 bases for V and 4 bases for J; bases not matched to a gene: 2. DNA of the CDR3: TGTGCCAGCAGTTGGGACAGGCTCACTGAAGCTTTCTTT. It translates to CASSWDRLTEAFF.

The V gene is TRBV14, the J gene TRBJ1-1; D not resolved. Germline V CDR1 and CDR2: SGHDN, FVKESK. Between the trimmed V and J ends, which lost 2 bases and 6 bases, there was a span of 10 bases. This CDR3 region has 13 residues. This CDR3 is CASSQSRGAEAFF. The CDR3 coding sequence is TGTGCCAGCAGCCAAAGTCGGGGAGCTGAAGCTTTCTTT.

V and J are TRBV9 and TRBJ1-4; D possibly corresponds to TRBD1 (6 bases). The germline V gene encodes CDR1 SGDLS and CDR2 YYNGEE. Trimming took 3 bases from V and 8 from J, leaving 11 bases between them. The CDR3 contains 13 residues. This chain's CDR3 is CASSGTVGEKLFF. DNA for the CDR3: TGTGCCAGCAGCGGGACAGTAGGGGAAAAACTGTTTTTT.

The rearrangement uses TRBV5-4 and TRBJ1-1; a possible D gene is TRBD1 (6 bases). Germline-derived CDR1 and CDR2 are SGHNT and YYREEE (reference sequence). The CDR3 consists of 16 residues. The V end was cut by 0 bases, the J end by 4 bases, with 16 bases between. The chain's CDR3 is CASSLASGGGGTEAFF. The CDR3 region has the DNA TGTGCCAGCAGCTTGGCCTCGGGGGGGGGCGGCACTGAAGCTTTCTTT.

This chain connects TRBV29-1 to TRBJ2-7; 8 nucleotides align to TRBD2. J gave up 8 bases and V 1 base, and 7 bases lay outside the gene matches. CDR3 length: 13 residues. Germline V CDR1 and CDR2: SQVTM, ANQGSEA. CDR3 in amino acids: CSVEAPGGSQQYF. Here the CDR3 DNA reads TGCAGCGTTGAAGCCCCGGGGGGGTCCCAGCAGTACTTC.

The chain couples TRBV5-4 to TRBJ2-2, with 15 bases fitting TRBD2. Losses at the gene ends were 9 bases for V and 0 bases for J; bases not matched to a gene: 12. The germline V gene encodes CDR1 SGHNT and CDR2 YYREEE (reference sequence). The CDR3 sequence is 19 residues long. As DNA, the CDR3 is TGTGCCATCCCGTTGACTAGGACTAGCGGGGGGGCGAACACCGGGGAGCTGTTTTTT. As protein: CAIPLTRTSGGANTGELFF.

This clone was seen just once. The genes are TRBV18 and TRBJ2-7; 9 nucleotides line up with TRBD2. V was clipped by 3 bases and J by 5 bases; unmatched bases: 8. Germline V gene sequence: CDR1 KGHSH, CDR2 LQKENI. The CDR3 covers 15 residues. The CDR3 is CASSPPGLANHEQYF. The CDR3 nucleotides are TGTGCCAGCTCACCCCCGGGACTAGCTAACCACGAGCAGTACTTC.

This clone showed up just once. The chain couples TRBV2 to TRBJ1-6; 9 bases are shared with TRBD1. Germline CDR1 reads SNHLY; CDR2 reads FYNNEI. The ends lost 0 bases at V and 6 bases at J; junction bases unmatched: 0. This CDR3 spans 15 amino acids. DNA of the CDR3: TGTGCCAGCAGTGAAGCGGGACAGGGTAATTCACCCCTCCACTTT. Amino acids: CASSEAGQGNSPLHF.